This is a list of T cell receptor beta chains from one sample in a study of T cell clonotyping in hematopoietic cell transplantation. Sequencing was performed with immunoSEQ multiplex PCR; in TCRdb, only in-frame clones are kept and a portion is missing. This sample has about 76,000 clones, with about 96% found just once. The sample consisted of peripheral blood mononuclear cells, taken before stem cell transplant. These receptors all stem from a woman aged 50 to 65 with acute myeloid leukemia. Some clones in this sample may be carry-over from other donors' samples. The CDR3 runs from the conserved cysteine through the conserved F or W.

len: 14; j_gene: TRBJ2-5; v_gene: TRBV4-1; CDR3aa: CASSPGAYQETQYF
len: 13; j_gene: TRBJ2-7; v_gene: TRBV29-1; CDR3aa: CSVNRDTFDEQYF
len: 14; j_gene: TRBJ1-5; v_gene: TRBV30; CDR3aa: CAWSVQGANQPQHF
len: 15; j_gene: TRBJ1-4; v_gene: TRBV7-9; CDR3aa: CASSAYSQVNEKLFF
len: 15; j_gene: TRBJ1-2; v_gene: TRBV5-4; CDR3aa: CASSSGQGGVEGYTF
len: 14; j_gene: TRBJ1-1; v_gene: TRBV6-5; CDR3aa: CASSYNRANTEAFF
len: 13; j_gene: TRBJ2-2; v_gene: TRBV6-4; CDR3aa: CASRSGWTGELFF
len: 11; j_gene: TRBJ2-2; v_gene: TRBV5-1; CDR3aa: CASSFTGELFF
len: 13; j_gene: TRBJ1-4; v_gene: TRBV6-5; CDR3aa: CASSYSPEGKLFF
len: 16; j_gene: TRBJ2-2; v_gene: TRBV5-1; CDR3aa: CASSPRAGASGGELFF
len: 19; j_gene: TRBJ2-2; v_gene: TRBV19; CDR3aa: CASSIDSGLLLGKGGELFF
len: 14; j_gene: TRBJ1-2; v_gene: TRBV9; CDR3aa: CASSVAETGYGYTF
len: 12; j_gene: TRBJ2-3; v_gene: TRBV5-1; CDR3aa: CASSLEADTQYF
len: 14; j_gene: TRBJ2-1; v_gene: TRBV7-8; CDR3aa: CASSLAGPQGEQFF
len: 15; j_gene: TRBJ2-6; v_gene: TRBV30; CDR3aa: CAWEPFTSGANVLTF
len: 13; j_gene: TRBJ2-1; v_gene: TRBV10-3; CDR3aa: CAIRAGTSDEQFF
len: 16; j_gene: TRBJ2-7; v_gene: TRBV6-1; CDR3aa: CASSVGRAVDGAEQYF
len: 14; j_gene: TRBJ2-3; v_gene: TRBV30; CDR3aa: CAWSSGRSTDTQYF
len: 13; j_gene: TRBJ1-5; v_gene: TRBV7-9; CDR3aa: CASSLEATMPQHF
len: 16; j_gene: TRBJ2-1; v_gene: TRBV5-1; CDR3aa: CASSKTTSGGNNEQFF
len: 15; j_gene: TRBJ2-2; v_gene: TRBV9; CDR3aa: CASSVTGSGTGELFF
len: 12; j_gene: TRBJ1-2; v_gene: TRBV2; CDR3aa: CASNDRPYGYTF
len: 16; j_gene: TRBJ2-2; v_gene: TRBV28; CDR3aa: CASRPGTGVFSGELFF
len: 10; j_gene: TRBJ1-1; v_gene: TRBV20-1; CDR3aa: CSVGEAEAFF
len: 16; j_gene: TRBJ1-5; v_gene: TRBV28; CDR3aa: CASSLMGTGGLEPQHF
len: 11; j_gene: TRBJ1-4; v_gene: TRBV6-1; CDR3aa: CASSVKEKLFF
len: 13; j_gene: TRBJ1-3; v_gene: TRBV6-5; CDR3aa: CASRRQPGNTIYF
len: 14; j_gene: TRBJ2-7; v_gene: TRBV18; CDR3aa: CASSPALAGYEQYF
len: 12; j_gene: TRBJ1-2; v_gene: TRBV27; CDR3aa: CASSLRAYGYTF
len: 16; j_gene: TRBJ2-1; v_gene: TRBV27; CDR3aa: CASTPAGTSGHNEQFF
len: 13; j_gene: TRBJ2-1; v_gene: TRBV30; CDR3aa: CAWRAGGSREQFF
len: 14; j_gene: TRBJ1-2; v_gene: TRBV30; CDR3aa: CAWKIAIVDYGYTF
len: 13; j_gene: TRBJ2-7; v_gene: TRBV5-6; CDR3aa: CASSSPETYEQYF
len: 15; j_gene: TRBJ2-3; v_gene: TRBV11-2; CDR3aa: CASSLVAASTDTQYF
len: 13; j_gene: TRBJ1-2; v_gene: TRBV5-1; CDR3aa: CASSYTGDYGYTF
len: 15; j_gene: TRBJ1-2; v_gene: TRBV7-2; CDR3aa: CASSLAIPAGYGYTF
len: 15; j_gene: TRBJ1-5; v_gene: TRBV27; CDR3aa: CASSFSGVINQPQHF
len: 15; j_gene: TRBJ1-1; v_gene: TRBV30; CDR3aa: CAWMPPNRPNTEAFF
len: 14; j_gene: TRBJ1-5; v_gene: TRBV10-2; CDR3aa: CASSADRGTQPQHF
len: 16; j_gene: TRBJ2-2; v_gene: TRBV6-5; CDR3aa: CASSYSRVGLSGELFF